This entry lists 14 T cell receptor beta chains sequenced from one sample in a study of vaccination effects on CD4 cells after COVID-19. Using viral peptide pools, the ViraFEST assay grew out antigen-specific CD4+ T cells prior to sequencing. Scientists isolated CD4+ T cells after an approximately 10-day culture period ended. The vaccine recipients had no prior SARS-CoV-2 infection, with negative nucleocapsid antibodies. Using immunoSEQ multiplex PCR, the repertoire was profiled, and TCRdb retains in-frame clones only, with some absent. Of about 71,000 clones listed, roughly 72% are singletons. Their cognate antigens are unknown. Sequencing was performed on CD4+ T cells from PBMCs cultured with HCoV-OC43 spike peptides, taken before COVID-19 vaccination. Documented subset: HCoV-OC43 spike overlapping peptide pool stimulation. These receptors were obtained from a human donor who received a COVID-19 vaccine.

The V gene is TRBV7-2, the J gene TRBJ2-3; D unclear. This CDR3 comprises 12 residues. Germline V gene sequence: CDR1 SGHTA, CDR2 FQGNSA. The V end was cut by 5 bases, the J end by 0 bases, with 3 bases between. The CDR3 region is CASSASTDTQYF. The CDR3 DNA reads TGTGCCAGCAGCGCGAGCACAGATACGCAGTATTTT. Based on the CDR3 plus reference TRBV7-2 and TRBJ2-3, the full variable domain is GAGVSQSPSNKVTEKGKDVELRCDPISGHTALYWYRQSLGQGLEFLIYFQGNSAPDKSGLPSDRFSAERTGGSVSTLTIQRTQQEDSAVYLCASSASTDTQYFGPGTRLTVL.

The J gene is TRBJ2-5, the V gene TRBV19; tentatively, D is TRBD1 (5 bases). Germline CDR1 LNHDA, CDR2 SQIVND (reference sequence). The germline V and J ends were trimmed by 3 bases and 1 base, with 9 bases remaining between them. The CDR3 totals 14 residues. CDR3 residues: CASSITTVQETQYF. In DNA form, the CDR3 reads TGTGCCAGTAGTATCACGACAGTCCAAGAGACCCAGTACTTC.

This clone was recorded a few times. The V call is TRBV2, the J call TRBJ1-5; no clear D gene. Germline-derived CDR1 and CDR2 are SNHLY and FYNNEI. V was shortened by 6 bases and J by 3 bases, with 6 bases between the two germline ends. This CDR3 spans 12 amino acids. The CDR3 spells CASRAYNQPQHF. The DNA for the CDR3 is TGTGCCAGCAGGGCTTACAATCAGCCCCAGCATTTT.

This clone turned up a few times. This sequence joins TRBV9 and TRBJ1-3; D uncertain. V lost 3 bases and J lost 0, with 16 bases in between. CDR3 length: 17 amino acids. Germline V gives CDR1 SGDLS, CDR2 YYNGEE. The CDR3: CASSAQPRQSSGNTIYF. CDR3 DNA sequence: TGTGCCAGCAGCGCGCAACCCAGGCAGAGCTCTGGAAACACCATATATTTT.

This clone was recorded once. CDR3 amino acids: CASSFERRSYNEQFF. The CDR3 nucleotides read TGTGCCAGCAGCTTCGAGCGGAGATCCTACAATGAGCAGTTCTTC. V gene TRBV6-5 combines with J gene TRBJ2-1; tentatively, D is TRBD2 (5 bases). The germline V gene has CDR1 MNHEY and CDR2 SVGAGI. Trimming removed 6 bases from V and 1 base from J, with 13 bases in between. The CDR3 covers 15 residues.

The V and J genes are TRBV27 and TRBJ2-2, with D unresolved. The CDR3 is 14 residues long. CDR1 is MNHEY, CDR2 SMNVEV, per germline (reference sequence). V dropped 6 bases and J dropped 4 bases, with 12 bases sitting between them. Written as DNA, the CDR3 is TGTGCCAGCAGAAAAGAGACACGCACCGGGGAGCTGTTTTTT. Translation: CASRKETRTGELFF.

V and J are TRBV5-1 and TRBJ2-5; TRBD1 agrees at 8 bases. The length of the CDR3 is 15 residues. V gave up 7 bases and J gave up 1 base; unmatched junction bases: 9. CDR1 is SGHRS, CDR2 YFSETQ, per germline. This CDR3 is CASEGAGGLQETQYF. The CDR3 DNA is TGCGCCAGCGAGGGGGCAGGGGGCCTCCAAGAGACCCAGTACTTC.

This clone was counted a single time. The chain carries TRBV19 and TRBJ2-5, with a weak D call TRBD1 (5 bases). V lost 2 bases and J lost 3, with 7 bases in between. The CDR3 contains 13 residues. Germline-derived CDR1 and CDR2 are LNHDA and SQIVND (reference sequence). This CDR3 is CASSISREETQYF. CDR3 in DNA: TGTGCCAGTAGTATAAGCAGGGAAGAGACCCAGTACTTC.

The chain employs TRBV4-3 and TRBJ2-1; 11 bases map to TRBD1. Germline V gene data show CDR1 as LGHNA and CDR2 as YSLEER. After removal of 1 base from V and 6 bases from J, the junction contained 2 bases not matched to a gene. This CDR3 has 15 residues. The DNA for the CDR3 is TGCGCCAGCAGCCAAGGGACAGGGGGCTTCAATGAGCAGTTCTTC. This translates into CASSQGTGGFNEQFF.

The chain couples TRBV28 to TRBJ2-5, with a weak D call TRBD2 (5 bases). Germline assignment: CDR1 MDHEN and CDR2 SYDVKM. V was trimmed by 6 bases and J by 0 bases, leaving 8 bases between them. This CDR3 has 13 amino acids. The CDR3 region has the DNA TGTGCCAGCAGCCTAGCTAACCAAGAGACCCAGTACTTC. This encodes CASSLANQETQYF.

This clone has a handful of counts. The chain joins TRBV20-1 to TRBJ2-1; tentative D call: TRBD2 (5 bases). V was shortened by 3 bases and J by 9 bases, with 12 bases between the two germline ends. The CDR3 sequence is 12 residues long. In germline, CDR1 is DFQATT, CDR2 SNEGSKA (reference sequence). The CDR3 loop reads CSASRGASEQFF. The CDR3 bases are TGCAGTGCTAGTCGGGGTGCGAGTGAGCAGTTCTTC.

This clone was picked up one time. DNA of the CDR3: TGTGCCAGCAGCTTGGGAGGGACAGGGGTCTCACCCCTCCACTTT. Its translation is CASSLGGTGVSPLHF. The gene calls are TRBV5-4 and TRBJ1-6; 10 nucleotides agree with TRBD1. Germline CDR1 is SGHNT and CDR2 is YYREEE (reference sequence). J was trimmed by 10 bases and V by 0 bases; bases with no gene match: 4. The CDR3 has 15 residues.

The chain combines TRBV4-1 with TRBJ1-4, with 7 bases matching TRBD1. CDR3 length: 15 residues. V was clipped by 0 bases and J by 7 bases; unmatched bases: 5. The germline CDR1 and CDR2 sequences are MGHRA and YSYEKL. The CDR3 DNA sequence: TGCGCCAGCAGCCAAGAGGCAGGGGGTGCTGAAAAACTGTTTTTT. Amino acids: CASSQEAGGAEKLFF.

This clone appeared a few times. The V call is TRBV27, the J call TRBJ1-5; 9 bases match TRBD1. There are 17 residues in the CDR3. J was trimmed by 2 bases and V by 6 bases; bases with no gene match: 11. Germline assignment: CDR1 MNHEY and CDR2 SMNVEV (reference sequence). The CDR3, as DNA: TGTGCCAGCAGACCCCTCGGGACAGGGTCCCGCAATCAGCCCCAGCATTTT. It translates to CASRPLGTGSRNQPQHF.